This T cell receptor beta chain was sequenced for a study of cytomegalovirus exposure and HLA in healthy donors. The germline V gene encodes CDR1 SEHNR and CDR2 FQNEAQ (reference sequence). Trimming left V 6 bases short and J 3 bases short, with 5 bases between. There are 12 residues in the CDR3. Measured with immunoSEQ multiplex PCR; TCRdb has only the in-frame clones, and not every one. The sample lists roughly 330,000 clones; roughly 87% were seen once. Sequenced input: PBMCs. The rearrangement joins TRBV7-9 to TRBJ2-2, with D uncertain. The receptor was isolated from a woman under 40 in good health and CMV-seropositive. For the CDR3, the DNA is TGTGCCAGCAGATCCTACACCGGGGAGCTGTTTTTT. Its translation is CASRSYTGELFF.